Listed below are T cell receptor beta chains from one sample, sequenced in a study of blood T cell repertoires in COVID-19. Some clones are missing from TCRdb's copy, which holds only in-frame ones; the method was immunoSEQ multiplex PCR. Among more than 200,000 clones, roughly 80% were seen once, and the ten largest hold around 4%. Sequencing was done on a sample of peripheral blood. The receptors were sampled from a man aged 60-69 years with acute or convalescent COVID-19. The CDR3 runs from the conserved cysteine through the conserved F or W. The order of the fields is J gene, V gene, clone size, D gene, CDR3 DNA, CDR3 protein. The D gene is left open where the match is weak. Expanded clones are given a class, and other clones once, few, many or no size at all.

TRBJ1-5	TRBV19	NA	NA	TGTGCCAGTAGTAGCAGGGTTAATCAGCCCCAGCATTTT	CASSSRVNQPQHF
TRBJ2-2	TRBV19	NA	TRBD1	TGTGCCAGTAGCTTCAACCTGGGACAGCCCGGGGAGCTGTTTTTT	CASSFNLGQPGELFF
TRBJ2-1	TRBV19	few	NA	TGTGCCAGTAGTAGCATGGCGGGTGGATACAATGAGCAGTTCTTC	CASSSMAGGYNEQFF
TRBJ1-1	TRBV7-9	NA	TRBD1	TGTGCCAGCATCAAGATAGACCGGGACAGTGAAGCTTTCTTT	CASIKIDRDSEAFF
TRBJ2-7	TRBV30	NA	TRBD1	TGTGCCTGGAGTGTAGGGACAGGGGCCTACGAGCAGTACTTC	CAWSVGTGAYEQYF
TRBJ2-3	TRBV7-3	NA	TRBD2	TGTGCCAGCAGCCTTACTAGCGGTCCTAGCACAGATACGCAGTATTTT	CASSLTSGPSTDTQYF
TRBJ1-1	TRBV7-9	NA	NA	TGTGCCAGCAGCTTTGGACTCCACGGGGCTTTCTTT	CASSFGLHGAFF
TRBJ1-2	TRBV7-2	NA	NA	TGTGCCAGCAGCCCCTATCGACTGGCGGGCTATGGCTACACCTTC	CASSPYRLAGYGYTF
TRBJ1-2	TRBV4-2	NA	NA	TGTGCCAGCAGCCAAGCCGGTACGGGGGGGACTAAGAACTATGGCTACACCTTC	CASSQAGTGGTKNYGYTF
TRBJ2-3	TRBV5-4	NA	TRBD2	TGTGCCAGCAGCTCACCTGGACTAGCGGGTAGCACAGATACGCAGTATTTT	CASSSPGLAGSTDTQYF
TRBJ2-4	TRBV7-9	NA	NA	TGTGCCAGCAGCTTAGCGCAGGGGAAGGAGCTAGCCAAAAACATTCAGTACTTC	CASSLAQGKELAKNIQYF
TRBJ2-7	TRBV18	NA	TRBD1	TGTGCCAGCTCACCCCGAGGGGGCGGCGAGACCTACGAGCAGTACTTC	CASSPRGGGETYEQYF
TRBJ1-5	TRBV5-1	once	TRBD1	TGCGCCAGCAGCTTGGGCCCGACAGGGAGTTATCAGCCCCAGCATTTT	CASSLGPTGSYQPQHF
TRBJ1-1	TRBV19	NA	TRBD1	TGTGCCAGTAGTTTCCTTGGGACAGGGAACACTGAAGCTTTCTTT	CASSFLGTGNTEAFF
TRBJ1-4	TRBV18	NA	NA	TGTGCCAGCTCACAACAAAGCCCCTCCGGGGGAGGTAATGAAAAACTGTTTTTT	CASSQQSPSGGGNEKLFF
TRBJ1-2	TRBV7-8	few	TRBD1	TGTGCCAGCAGCCCCGGCCGGGACAGGGACTATGGCTACACCTTC	CASSPGRDRDYGYTF
TRBJ2-2	TRBV7-3	once	TRBD2	TGTGCCAGCAGCTTGCAGGGATTACTAGCGGGAGGGCCCCTTAACACCGGGGAGCTGTTTTTT	CASSLQGLLAGGPLNTGELFF
TRBJ1-2	TRBV5-6	NA	TRBD1	TGTGCCAGCAGCCGTGACAGGGACCGAGGCTACACCTTC	CASSRDRDRGYTF
TRBJ1-1	TRBV15	NA	NA	TGTGCCACCAGCAGAGACGTCGGGATAAACACTGAAGCTTTCTTT	CATSRDVGINTEAFF
TRBJ1-2	TRBV28	NA	NA	TGTGCCAGCAGTTTTGGGGGGAGAGGCTACACCTTC	CASSFGGRGYTF
TRBJ2-3	TRBV27	NA	NA	TGTGCCAGCGGGGTCAGGGGGGTTGGCACAGATACGCAGTATTTT	CASGVRGVGTDTQYF
TRBJ1-1	TRBV29-1	once	NA	TGCAGCGTTGCGGACAGCACCAATGAAGCTTTCTTT	CSVADSTNEAFF
TRBJ1-1	TRBV10-3	once	TRBD1	TGTGCCACCGTGGACAGGCGGTCCGGGAACACTGAAGCTTTCTTT	CATVDRRSGNTEAFF
TRBJ2-7	TRBV18	NA	TRBD2	TGTGCCAGCTCACCCTCGCGAGCGGGAGCCACCTCCTACGAGCAGTACTTC	CASSPSRAGATSYEQYF
TRBJ2-5	TRBV27	NA	TRBD2	TGTGCCAGCAGTGGGTGGACTAGCGGCCAAGAGACCCAGTACTTC	CASSGWTSGQETQYF
TRBJ2-5	TRBV27	NA	TRBD1	TGTGCCAGCAGTGCGAGGGGACAGGGGGCCCAAGAGACCCAGTACTTC	CASSARGQGAQETQYF
TRBJ1-2	TRBV27	NA	NA	TGTGCCAGCAGCCAATACGCGGGGCCCAACTATGGCTACACCTTC	CASSQYAGPNYGYTF
TRBJ2-3	TRBV7-3	few	TRBD2	TGTGCCAGCAGCCAGGGACTAGCGGGGAGGTCCACAGATACGCAGTATTTT	CASSQGLAGRSTDTQYF
TRBJ2-1	TRBV28	NA	NA	TGTGCCAGCAGGCGGTCCGGGAGCGCCTACAATGAGCAGTTCTTC	CASRRSGSAYNEQFF
TRBJ1-1	TRBV12-3/TRBV12-4	NA	NA	TGTGCCAGCAGTACCCGTCGCGGCACTGAAGCTTTCTTT	CASSTRRGTEAFF
TRBJ2-2	TRBV21-1	NA	NA	TGTGCCAGCAGCTCCCGTCCCGGGACAACCGTCTCTCACAACACCGGGGAGCTGTTTTTT	CASSSRPGTTVSHNTGELFF
TRBJ1-2	TRBV6-5	NA	NA	TGTGCCAGCAGTTACTCTCAAAGGAGTTCGGGCTACACCTTC	CASSYSQRSSGYTF
TRBJ2-5	TRBV6-6	NA	TRBD1	TGTGCCAGCAGTACTAGGACAGGGGTGACGGTAGAGACCCAGTACTTC	CASSTRTGVTVETQYF
TRBJ2-1	TRBV6-2/TRBV6-3	NA	TRBD2	TGTGCCAGCAGTTACGAACTGTTTAGCGGGAGGTCCAATGAGCAGTTCTTC	CASSYELFSGRSNEQFF
TRBJ1-1	TRBV10-3	few	NA	TGTGCCATAGACCATGGTATGGGCCTGCAAGCTTTCTTT	CAIDHGMGLQAFF
TRBJ2-1	TRBV19	NA	NA	TGTGCCAGTAGTATAGCGGGAACCTCCTACAATGAGCAGTTCTTC	CASSIAGTSYNEQFF
TRBJ2-3	TRBV11-2	NA	TRBD2	TGTGCCAGCAGCTCCGGGGGGTACCGGTTGGATACGCAGTATTTT	CASSSGGYRLDTQYF
TRBJ2-1	TRBV18	NA	TRBD1	TGTGCCAGCTCACCACCAAGACAGGGGATTTACAATGAGCAGTTCTTC	CASSPPRQGIYNEQFF
TRBJ2-1	TRBV5-1	NA	TRBD2	TGCGCCAGCAGCTTGACTAGCGGGGAGTACAATGAGCAGTTCTTC	CASSLTSGEYNEQFF
TRBJ2-7	TRBV7-6	NA	TRBD2	TGTGCCAGCAGCTTAGGAGCGGGAGTAAACCACGAGCAGTACTTC	CASSLGAGVNHEQYF
TRBJ1-2	TRBV19	NA	NA	TGTGCCAGTAGTATTCTCGGGGTTTCTGACTATGGCTACACCTTC	CASSILGVSDYGYTF